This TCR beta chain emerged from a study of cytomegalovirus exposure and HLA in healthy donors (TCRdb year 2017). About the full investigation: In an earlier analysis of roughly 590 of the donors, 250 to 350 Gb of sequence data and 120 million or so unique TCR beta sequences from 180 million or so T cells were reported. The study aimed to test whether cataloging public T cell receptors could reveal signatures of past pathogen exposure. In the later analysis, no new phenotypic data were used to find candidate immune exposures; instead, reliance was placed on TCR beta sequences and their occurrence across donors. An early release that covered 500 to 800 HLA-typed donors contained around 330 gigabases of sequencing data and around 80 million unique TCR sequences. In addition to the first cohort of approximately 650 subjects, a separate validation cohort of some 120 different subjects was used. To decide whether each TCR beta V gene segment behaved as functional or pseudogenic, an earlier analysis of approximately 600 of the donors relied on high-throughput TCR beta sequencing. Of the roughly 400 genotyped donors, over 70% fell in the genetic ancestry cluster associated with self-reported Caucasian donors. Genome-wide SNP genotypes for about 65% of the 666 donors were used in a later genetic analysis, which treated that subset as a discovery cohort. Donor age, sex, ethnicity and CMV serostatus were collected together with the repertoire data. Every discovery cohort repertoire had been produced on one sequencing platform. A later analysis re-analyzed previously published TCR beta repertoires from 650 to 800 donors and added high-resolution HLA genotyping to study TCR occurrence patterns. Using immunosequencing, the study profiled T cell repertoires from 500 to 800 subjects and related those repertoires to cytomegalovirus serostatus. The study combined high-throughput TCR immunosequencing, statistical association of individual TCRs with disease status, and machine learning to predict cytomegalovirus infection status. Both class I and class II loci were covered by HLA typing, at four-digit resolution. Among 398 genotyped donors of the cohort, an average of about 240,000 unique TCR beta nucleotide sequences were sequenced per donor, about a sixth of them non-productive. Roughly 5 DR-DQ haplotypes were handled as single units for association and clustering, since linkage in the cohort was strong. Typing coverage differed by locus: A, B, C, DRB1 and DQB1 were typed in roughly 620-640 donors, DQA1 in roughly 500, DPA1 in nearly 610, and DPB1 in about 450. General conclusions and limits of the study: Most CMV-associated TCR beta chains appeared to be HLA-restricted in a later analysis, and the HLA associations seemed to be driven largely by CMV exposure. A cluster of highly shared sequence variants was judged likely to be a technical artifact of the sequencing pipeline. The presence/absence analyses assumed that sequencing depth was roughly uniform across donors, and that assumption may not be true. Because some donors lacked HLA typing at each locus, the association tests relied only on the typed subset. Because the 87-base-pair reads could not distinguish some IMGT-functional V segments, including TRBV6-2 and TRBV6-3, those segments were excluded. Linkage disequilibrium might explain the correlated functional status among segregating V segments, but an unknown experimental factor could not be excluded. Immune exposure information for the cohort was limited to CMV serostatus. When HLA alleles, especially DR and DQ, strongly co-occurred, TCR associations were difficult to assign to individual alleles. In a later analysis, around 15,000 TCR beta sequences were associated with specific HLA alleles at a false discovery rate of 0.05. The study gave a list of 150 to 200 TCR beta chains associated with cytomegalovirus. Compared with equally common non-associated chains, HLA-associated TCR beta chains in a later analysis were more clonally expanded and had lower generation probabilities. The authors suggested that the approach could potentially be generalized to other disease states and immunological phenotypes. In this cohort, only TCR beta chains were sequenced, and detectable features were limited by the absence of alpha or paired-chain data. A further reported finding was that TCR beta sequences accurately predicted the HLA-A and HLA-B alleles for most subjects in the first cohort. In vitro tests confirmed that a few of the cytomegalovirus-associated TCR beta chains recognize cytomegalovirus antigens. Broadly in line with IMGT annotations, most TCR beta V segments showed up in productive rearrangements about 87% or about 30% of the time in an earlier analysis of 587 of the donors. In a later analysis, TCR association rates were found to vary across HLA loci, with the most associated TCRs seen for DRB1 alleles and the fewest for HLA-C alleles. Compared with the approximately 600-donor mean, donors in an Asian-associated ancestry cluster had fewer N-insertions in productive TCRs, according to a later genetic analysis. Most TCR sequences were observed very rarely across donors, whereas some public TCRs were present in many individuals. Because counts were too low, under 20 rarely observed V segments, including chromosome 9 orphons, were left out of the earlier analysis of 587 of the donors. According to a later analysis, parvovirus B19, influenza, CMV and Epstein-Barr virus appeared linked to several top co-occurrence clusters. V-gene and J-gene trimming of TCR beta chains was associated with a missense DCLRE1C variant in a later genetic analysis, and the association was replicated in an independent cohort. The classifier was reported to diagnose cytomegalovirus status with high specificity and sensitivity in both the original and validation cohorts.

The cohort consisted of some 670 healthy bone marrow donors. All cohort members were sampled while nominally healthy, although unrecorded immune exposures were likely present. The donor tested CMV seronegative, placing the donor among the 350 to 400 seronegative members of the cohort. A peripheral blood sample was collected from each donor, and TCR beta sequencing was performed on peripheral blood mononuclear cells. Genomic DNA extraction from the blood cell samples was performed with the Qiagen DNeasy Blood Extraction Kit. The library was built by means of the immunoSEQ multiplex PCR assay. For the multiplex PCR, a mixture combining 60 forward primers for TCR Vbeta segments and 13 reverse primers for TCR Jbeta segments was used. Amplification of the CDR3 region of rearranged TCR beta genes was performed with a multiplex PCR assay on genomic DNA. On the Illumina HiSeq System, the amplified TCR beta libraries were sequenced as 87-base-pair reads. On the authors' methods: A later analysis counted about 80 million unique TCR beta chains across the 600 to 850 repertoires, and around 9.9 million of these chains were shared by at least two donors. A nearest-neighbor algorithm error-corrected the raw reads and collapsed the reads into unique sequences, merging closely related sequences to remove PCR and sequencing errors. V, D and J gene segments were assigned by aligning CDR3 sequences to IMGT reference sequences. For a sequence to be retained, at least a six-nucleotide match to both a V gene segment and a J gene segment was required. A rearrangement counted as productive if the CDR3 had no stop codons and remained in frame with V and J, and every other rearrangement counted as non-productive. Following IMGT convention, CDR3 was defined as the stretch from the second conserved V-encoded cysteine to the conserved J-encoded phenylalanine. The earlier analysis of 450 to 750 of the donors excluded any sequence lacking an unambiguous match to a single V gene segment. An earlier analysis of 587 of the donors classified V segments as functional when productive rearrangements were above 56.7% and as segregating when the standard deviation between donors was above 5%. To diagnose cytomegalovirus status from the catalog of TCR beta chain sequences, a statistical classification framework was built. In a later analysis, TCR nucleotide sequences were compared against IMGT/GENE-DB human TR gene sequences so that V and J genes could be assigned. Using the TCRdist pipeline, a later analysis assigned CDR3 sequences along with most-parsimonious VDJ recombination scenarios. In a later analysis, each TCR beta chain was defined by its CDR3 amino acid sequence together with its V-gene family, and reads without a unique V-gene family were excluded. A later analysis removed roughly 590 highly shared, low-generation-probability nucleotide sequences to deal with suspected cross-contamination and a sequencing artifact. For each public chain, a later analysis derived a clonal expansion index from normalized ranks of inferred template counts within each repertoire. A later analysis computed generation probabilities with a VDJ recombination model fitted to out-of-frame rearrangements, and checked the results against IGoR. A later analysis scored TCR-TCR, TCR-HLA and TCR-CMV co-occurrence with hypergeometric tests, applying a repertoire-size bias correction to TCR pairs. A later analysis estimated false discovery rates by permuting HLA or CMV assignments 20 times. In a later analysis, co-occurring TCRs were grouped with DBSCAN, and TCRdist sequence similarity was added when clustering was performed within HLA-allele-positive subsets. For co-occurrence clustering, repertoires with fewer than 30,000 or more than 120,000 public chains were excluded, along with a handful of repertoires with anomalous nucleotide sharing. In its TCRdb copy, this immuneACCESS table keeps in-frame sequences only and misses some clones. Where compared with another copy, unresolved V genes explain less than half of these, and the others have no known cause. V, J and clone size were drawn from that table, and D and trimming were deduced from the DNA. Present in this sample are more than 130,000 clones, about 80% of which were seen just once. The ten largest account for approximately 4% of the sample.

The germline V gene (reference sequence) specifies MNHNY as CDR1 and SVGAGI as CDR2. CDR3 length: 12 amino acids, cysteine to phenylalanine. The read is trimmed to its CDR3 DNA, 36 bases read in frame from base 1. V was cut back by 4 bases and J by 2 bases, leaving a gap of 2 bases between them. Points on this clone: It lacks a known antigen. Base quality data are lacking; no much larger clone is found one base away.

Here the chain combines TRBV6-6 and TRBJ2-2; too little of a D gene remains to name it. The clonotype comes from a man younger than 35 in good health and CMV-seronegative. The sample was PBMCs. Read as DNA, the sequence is TGTGCCAGCAGTTTAAACACCGGGGAGCTGTTTTTT. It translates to CASSLNTGELFF.